The rows below give T cell receptor beta chains drawn from one sample of a study of blood T cell repertoires in COVID-19. Sequencing was performed with immunoSEQ multiplex PCR; in TCRdb, only in-frame clones are kept and a portion is missing. The sample gives approximately 180,000 clones, roughly 84% of which show up once; more than 8% is in the top ten. Sequenced: peripheral blood. The receptors were sampled from a woman of 80 years or more with acute or convalescent COVID-19. CDR3s include the opening cysteine and the closing phenylalanine or tryptophan. A D gene is named only where the DNA matches it firmly. Size is omitted from some rows. Given values are once, few, many or a class for expanded clones.

d_call,v_call,clone_size,j_call,cdr3_aa,cdr3_nt
TRBD1,TRBV5-1,.,TRBJ1-6,CASSLGTASSYNSPLHF,TGCGCCAGCAGCCTTGGGACAGCCAGCTCCTATAATTCACCCCTCCACTTT
.,TRBV2,.,TRBJ2-2,CASSQRGGTGELFF,TGTGCCAGCAGTCAAAGGGGGGGCACCGGGGAGCTGTTTTTT
TRBD2,TRBV6-4,.,TRBJ2-3,CASSDRAGGLLDTQYF,TGTGCCAGCAGTGACAGGGCGGGGGGCCTCCTAGATACGCAGTATTTT
TRBD1,TRBV5-1,.,TRBJ1-2,CASSLGGTGFDYGYTF,TGCGCCAGCAGCTTGGGTGGGACAGGGTTTGACTATGGCTACACCTTC
TRBD2,TRBV24-1,.,TRBJ2-2,CATSDLGLASPGELFF,TGTGCCACCAGTGATTTGGGACTAGCGTCCCCCGGGGAGCTGTTTTTT
.,TRBV5-1,medium-sized,TRBJ2-7,CASSLEGAPYEQYF,TGCGCCAGCAGCTTGGAAGGGGCTCCGTACGAGCAGTACTTC
.,TRBV5-4,.,TRBJ1-1,CASSLGPTGGQTEAFF,TGTGCCAGCAGCTTGGGGCCGACGGGAGGGCAGACTGAAGCTTTCTTT
TRBD2,TRBV7-6,.,TRBJ2-1,CASSLDASGSYNEQFF,TGTGCCAGCAGCTTAGATGCTAGCGGCTCCTACAATGAGCAGTTCTTC
.,TRBV3-1/TRBV3-2,.,TRBJ2-7,CASSHLGGRARNEQYF,TGTGCCAGCAGCCACTTGGGGGGACGGGCAAGGAACGAGCAGTACTTC
TRBD2,TRBV7-2,.,TRBJ2-3,CASSASGTRPDTQYF,TGTGCCAGCAGCGCCTCCGGGACTAGACCAGATACGCAGTATTTT
.,TRBV7-9,.,TRBJ2-7,CASSFFGTYEQYF,TGTGCCAGCAGCTTTTTTGGCACCTACGAGCAGTACTTC
TRBD1,TRBV9,.,TRBJ2-1,CASSPPGQGNNEQFF,TGTGCCAGCAGTCCACCGGGACAGGGGAACAATGAGCAGTTCTTC
TRBD1,TRBV19,.,TRBJ1-4,CASSQDRGDEKLFF,TGTGCCAGTAGTCAGGACAGGGGGGACGAAAAACTGTTTTTT
TRBD2,TRBV7-2,once,TRBJ2-7,CASSLSRGGSYEQYF,TGTGCCAGCAGCTTATCGCGGGGGGGCTCCTACGAGCAGTACTTC
.,TRBV3-1/TRBV3-2,.,TRBJ1-2,CASTQEPTANYGYTF,TGTGCCAGCACTCAAGAACCAACGGCTAACTATGGCTACACCTTC
.,TRBV7-2,.,TRBJ2-7,CASSPPVVPYEQYF,TGTGCCAGCAGCCCTCCGGTCGTCCCCTACGAGCAGTACTTC
.,TRBV28,once,TRBJ1-2,CASRTGTAANYGYTF,TGTGCCAGCAGAACCGGGACTGCAGCTAACTATGGCTACACCTTC
TRBD1,TRBV2,.,TRBJ1-2,CASKGRGYSGYTF,TGTGCCAGCAAGGGCAGGGGGTATAGTGGCTACACCTTC
.,TRBV19,.,TRBJ1-2,CASSIGQAGEGYTF,TGTGCCAGTAGTATCGGGCAGGCGGGAGAAGGCTACACCTTC
.,TRBV19,few,TRBJ1-1,CATSLGGDTEAFF,TGTGCCACTTCGTTAGGAGGCGACACTGAAGCTTTCTTT
TRBD1,TRBV7-3,.,TRBJ1-1,CASSLSYGQGGAFF,TGTGCCAGCAGCCTCTCCTATGGACAGGGTGGCGCTTTCTTT
TRBD1,TRBV19,.,TRBJ2-7,CATSGQGATYEQYF,TGTGCCACCAGCGGACAGGGGGCCACCTACGAGCAGTACTTC
TRBD2,TRBV7-2,.,TRBJ2-3,CASRRRRSSGGASDTQYF,TGTGCCAGCAGGCGTCGTAGATCGAGCGGGGGGGCCTCAGATACGCAGTATTTT
.,TRBV11-3,.,TRBJ2-1,CASSLEGGPYNEQFF,TGTGCCAGCAGCTTAGAGGGGGGACCATACAATGAGCAGTTCTTC
.,TRBV7-9,.,TRBJ2-6,CASSLPPTSNSGANVLTF,TGTGCCAGCAGCTTACCCCCGACAAGTAACTCTGGGGCCAACGTCCTGACTTTC
.,TRBV11-1,.,TRBJ2-6,CASSLRVSGANVLTF,TGTGCCAGCAGCTTGAGGGTATCTGGGGCCAACGTCCTGACTTTC
TRBD1,TRBV6-6,.,TRBJ1-2,CASSSQGNGYTF,TGTGCCAGCAGTTCACAGGGGAATGGCTACACCTTC
.,TRBV9,.,TRBJ2-1,CASSVASSVPYNEQFF,TGTGCCAGCAGCGTAGCATCCAGCGTACCCTACAATGAGCAGTTCTTC
.,TRBV9,.,TRBJ2-7,CASSARGGEQYF,TGTGCCAGCAGCGCCAGGGGTGGAGAGCAGTACTTC
.,TRBV5-1,.,TRBJ2-7,CASSLAPGTTGEQYF,TGCGCCAGCAGCTTGGCCCCCGGCACGACGGGGGAGCAGTACTTC
TRBD2,TRBV27,.,TRBJ2-5,CASSLSNIPGLGAETQYF,TGTGCCAGCAGTTTATCCAACATACCCGGACTAGGGGCAGAGACCCAGTACTTC
TRBD1,TRBV5-6,.,TRBJ1-1,CASSLRYTGTGLNTEAFF,TGTGCCAGCAGCTTACGCTACACCGGGACAGGGCTGAACACTGAAGCTTTCTTT
.,TRBV19,.,TRBJ2-7,CASSTQGRGYEQYF,TGTGCCAGTAGTACGCAGGGTAGGGGCTACGAGCAGTACTTC
TRBD1,TRBV7-9,.,TRBJ2-5,CASQLRGTGQETQYF,TGTGCCAGTCAGCTTAGAGGGACAGGACAAGAGACCCAGTACTTC
TRBD1,TRBV6-5,.,TRBJ1-1,CASSSGRGRKTEAFF,TGTGCCAGCAGTTCTGGCAGGGGGCGCAAGACTGAAGCTTTCTTT
TRBD2,TRBV5-1,.,TRBJ2-7,CASSGASGSSYEQYF,TGCGCCAGCAGCGGGGCTAGCGGGAGCTCCTACGAGCAGTACTTC
.,TRBV11-3,.,TRBJ2-1,CASSLGGGPYNEQFF,TGTGCCAGCAGCTTAGGGGGGGGGCCCTACAATGAGCAGTTCTTC
.,TRBV19,.,TRBJ1-2,CASTETDRNYGYTF,TGTGCCAGTACCGAAACCGACAGAAACTATGGCTACACCTTC
TRBD1,TRBV5-1,.,TRBJ2-1,CASSKPGQPDEQFF,TGCGCCAGCAGCAAACCGGGACAGCCTGATGAGCAGTTCTTC
.,TRBV4-3,.,TRBJ2-3,CASSQGHTDTQYF,TGCGCCAGCAGCCAGGGGCACACAGATACGCAGTATTTT
TRBD2,TRBV19,.,TRBJ2-1,CASNRTGTSGSQFF,TGTGCCAGTAACCGGACCGGGACTAGCGGGAGCCAGTTCTTC
TRBD1,TRBV7-3,.,TRBJ1-3,CASSPRTGPSSGNTIYF,TGTGCCAGCAGCCCTCGGACAGGGCCCTCGTCCGGAAACACCATATATTTT
TRBD1,TRBV3-1/TRBV3-2,.,TRBJ2-7,CASSQDTGTGSYEQYF,TGTGCCAGCAGCCAGGACACCGGGACAGGTTCCTACGAGCAGTACTTC
TRBD1,TRBV6-5,.,TRBJ2-7,CASSLLSGGEQYF,TGTGCCAGCAGTTTATTGTCAGGGGGTGAGCAGTACTTC
.,TRBV4-2,.,TRBJ2-5,CASSPHGGGRSAVGETQYF,TGTGCCAGCAGCCCACATGGGGGCGGGAGATCAGCTGTGGGAGAGACCCAGTACTTC
.,TRBV15,.,TRBJ1-4,CATSRQLDGSLFF,TGTGCCACCAGCAGGCAACTCGACGGTAGCTTGTTTTTT
.,TRBV30,.,TRBJ1-4,CAWSVGVRRTNEKLFF,TGTGCCTGGAGTGTAGGGGTTAGAAGAACTAATGAAAAACTGTTTTTT
.,TRBV2,few,TRBJ1-2,CASSEFRSNYGYTF,TGTGCCAGCAGTGAGTTTAGGAGTAACTATGGCTACACCTTC
.,TRBV6-5,.,TRBJ1-1,CASSRGLGLNTEAFF,TGTGCCAGCAGTCGGGGGTTAGGTTTGAACACTGAAGCTTTCTTT
TRBD1,TRBV10-3,.,TRBJ2-3,CAIDRGGTDTQYF,TGTGCCATCGACAGGGGCGGCACAGATACGCAGTATTTT
TRBD1,TRBV18,.,TRBJ2-1,CASSPGQGGEQFF,TGTGCCAGCTCACCCGGACAGGGCGGGGAGCAGTTCTTC
.,TRBV11-2,.,TRBJ1-5,CASSLDKGTGQPQHF,TGTGCCAGCAGCTTAGATAAGGGGACTGGTCAGCCCCAGCATTTT
TRBD1,TRBV12-3/TRBV12-4,.,TRBJ1-2,CASRPTGGYGYTF,TGTGCCAGCAGACCGACAGGGGGCTATGGCTACACCTTC
.,TRBV19,once,TRBJ1-2,CASSIKGFYGYTF,TGTGCCAGTAGTATAAAGGGGTTCTATGGCTACACCTTC